Following are 17 T cell receptor beta chains from one sample sequenced in a study of spatial heterogeneity in lung cancer. TCRdb processed the 5' RACE reads anew with MiXCR; each CDR3 protein has one entry. The sample shows under 7,000 distinct CDR3 sequences, approximately 15% of them seen only once. Specified time point: sample taken at primary tumor resection. Study-level points and caveats: The study found that expanded intratumoral alpha and beta TCR counts tracked tumor mutation counts.

The antigens of these receptors remain unknown. Here the sequenced sample was lung tumor tissue, taken at surgery. The receptors here all came from a male donor with early-stage non-small cell lung cancer.

The J gene is TRBJ2-4, the V gene TRBV7-9; possible D gene TRBD1, 6 bases. CDR1 is SEHNR and CDR2 is FQNEAQ in the germline V gene (reference sequence). This CDR3 has 13 residues. V lost 5 bases and J 6 bases, leaving 11 bases between the germline ends. The CDR3 sequence is CASSVVDRNIQYF. Here the CDR3 DNA reads TGTGCCAGCAGCGTAGTGGACAGAAACATTCAGTACTTC.

This clonotype occurred many times. The chain is built from TRBV5-6 and TRBJ1-5, with D maybe TRBD1 (6 bases). V gave up 2 bases and J gave up 0 bases, with 15 bases separating them. From germline, CDR1 is SGHDT and CDR2 YYEEEE. The CDR3 sequence is 17 residues long. The DNA for the CDR3 is TGTGCCAGCAGCTTCCGGACAGATAGTTATAGCAATCAGCCCCAGCATTTT. Its translation is CASSFRTDSYSNQPQHF.

The V call is TRBV28, the J call TRBJ2-7, with a tentative D call TRBD2 (6 bases). This CDR3 has 13 amino acids. Trimming took off 11 bases at V and 4 bases at J, with 18 bases between the two ends. Germline loops: CDR1 MDHEN, CDR2 SYDVKM. The CDR3 coding sequence is TGTGCCGCCATCGGGACCGGGGGATACGAGCAGTACTTC. It translates to CAAIGTGGYEQYF.

In this sample, this clonotype is medium-sized (0.01 to 0.1%). The rearrangement links TRBV29-1 to TRBJ2-7; 7 bases are a match to TRBD2. J gave up 7 bases and V 6 bases, and 12 bases lay outside the gene matches. There are 13 residues in the CDR3. The germline V gene encodes CDR1 SQVTM and CDR2 ANQGSEA. The CDR3 reads CSVPSGGTLEQYF. The CDR3 DNA reads TGCAGCGTGCCTAGCGGAGGAACATTGGAGCAGTACTTC.

This clonotype is medium-sized within its sample. V gene TRBV3-1 combines with J gene TRBJ1-2; D perhaps matches TRBD1 (5 bases). The CDR3 is made up of 13 amino acids. Trimming left V 4 bases short and J 4 bases short, with 10 bases between. Germline CDR1 LGHDT, CDR2 YNNKEL (reference sequence). The CDR3 reads CASSLRGSYGYTF. CDR3 in DNA: TGTGCCAGCAGCCTACGGGGGAGCTATGGCTACACCTTC.

This clonotype rates as medium-sized. The V and J genes are TRBV28 and TRBJ1-2; D unclear. Germline V gene data show CDR1 as MDHEN and CDR2 as SYDVKM. The V gene lost 1 base and the J gene lost 4 bases, with 7 bases spanning the gap. The CDR3 loop spans 13 amino acids. The CDR3 DNA reads as TGTGCCAGCAGTTTATCGGCCGGCTATGGCTACACCTTC. As protein: CASSLSAGYGYTF.

By sample share, this clonotype is medium-sized (0.01 to 0.1%). CDR3 DNA sequence: TGTGCCAGTAGTGAGACAGGGCAAGAGACCCAGTACTTC. Translating it yields CASSETGQETQYF. The chain employs TRBV19 and TRBJ2-5, with TRBD1 matching over 7 bases. With 5 bases clipped from V and 2 bases from J, the junction kept 2 bases outside the gene matches. The CDR3 has 13 residues. Germline V gene sequence: CDR1 LNHDA, CDR2 SQIVND (reference sequence).

The rearrangement uses TRBV30 and TRBJ2-3, with D perhaps matching TRBD1 (6 bases). V lost 5 bases and J lost 2, with 11 bases in between. The germline V gene has CDR1 GTSNPN and CDR2 SVGIG (reference sequence). This CDR3 is built from 13 residues. CDR3 protein: CAWSLGATDTQYF. Here the CDR3 DNA reads TGTGCCTGGTCCTTGGGGGCCACAGATACGCAGTATTTT.

This chain uses TRBV2 with TRBJ1-6; D is possibly TRBD1 (5 bases). The CDR3 length is 15 residues. The germline V gene encodes CDR1 SNHLY and CDR2 FYNNEI. Deletions cut 8 bases from V and 5 bases from J, with 16 bases between. In nucleotides, the CDR3 is TGTGCCAGCGGTCGAAGGGGCAGCGATAATTCACCCCTCCACTTT. Protein sequence: CASGRRGSDNSPLHF.

This clonotype is medium-sized (0.01 to 0.1%) by share. CDR3 region: CASSSQREDEQFF. DNA for the CDR3: TGTGCCAGCAGCTCCCAACGAGAGGATGAGCAGTTCTTC. V and J are TRBV7-2 and TRBJ2-1; D uncertain. Germline values: CDR1 SGHTA, CDR2 FQGNSA. V was shortened by 4 bases and J by 8 bases, with 12 bases between the two germline ends. The CDR3 spans 13 residues.

In regard to this clonotype: A much larger clone differs by one base, so this may be a read error. V is TRBV6-6 and J is TRBJ2-1; D unclear. The V gene's germline CDR1 is MNHNY and CDR2 SVGAGI (reference sequence). The CDR3 runs 13 residues. V lost 0 bases and J lost 7, with 7 bases in between. CDR3 nucleotide sequence: TGTGCCAGCAGTTACTCAACGGCGAATGAGCAGTTCTTC. Translated, it gives CASSYSTANEQFF.

This clonotype has a single count. The chain couples TRBV10-3 to TRBJ2-1; D may be TRBD2 (5 bases). The CDR3 is made up of 15 amino acids. Trimming cost V 6 bases and J 4 bases, with 16 bases left between them. Germline CDR1 is ENHRY and CDR2 is SYGVKD. CDR3 sequence: CAIRGSAGTYNEQFF. CDR3 nucleotides: TGTGCCATCAGGGGCAGCGCGGGTACTTACAATGAGCAGTTCTTC.

This clonotype is deemed medium-sized. The chain carries TRBV19 and TRBJ1-5; 9 nucleotides agree with TRBD1. The V and J ends lost 11 bases and 3 bases, in that order; junction bases with no gene match: 11. Germline CDR1 reads LNHDA; CDR2 reads SQIVND (reference sequence). The CDR3 is 15 residues long. The CDR3 sequence: CASSLGDRDNQPQHF. The CDR3 DNA sequence: TGTGCCTCCTCCCTGGGGGACAGGGACAATCAGCCCCAGCATTTT.

In its sample, this clonotype ranks as medium-sized. This rearrangement joins TRBV7-8 to TRBJ1-1; D is uncertain. V gave up 5 bases and J gave up 5 bases, with 9 bases separating them. The CDR3 covers 12 residues. CDR1 and CDR2 from the germline V gene are SGHVS and FQNEAQ. CDR3 region: CASSAVATEAFF. In DNA form, the CDR3 reads TGTGCCAGCAGCGCAGTAGCGACTGAAGCTTTCTTT.

This clonotype is classed as medium-sized. This chain connects TRBV11-2 to TRBJ1-1; D uncertain. CDR3 length equals 12 residues. Germline assignment: CDR1 SGHAT and CDR2 FQNNGV. Trimming shortened V by 2 bases and J by 11 bases, and 12 bases separated the two germline ends. CDR3 bases: TGTGCCAGCAGCTTAAACGGGCGTGCGGCTTTCTTT. It is translated as CASSLNGRAAFF.

This chain joins TRBV27 and TRBJ2-1; 9 bases map to TRBD1. Germline V gene sequence: CDR1 MNHEY, CDR2 SMNVEV (reference sequence). V was clipped by 5 bases and J by 9 bases; unmatched bases: 11. The CDR3 is 15 residues long. CDR3: CASSPRTGDIGEQFF. DNA for the CDR3: TGTGCCAGCAGTCCGCGGACAGGGGATATTGGTGAGCAGTTCTTC.

This clonotype has only a few counts. DNA of the CDR3: TGCAGTGCTAGGGATTCCGGGGGCCCCACCGGGGAGCTGTTTTTT. It encodes CSARDSGGPTGELFF. This chain connects TRBV20-1 to TRBJ2-2, with D possibly called TRBD1 or TRBD2 (6 bases each). Between the trimmed V and J ends, which lost 3 bases and 4 bases, there was a span of 15 bases. The length of the CDR3 is 15 residues. Germline V CDR1 and CDR2: DFQATT, SNEGSKA (reference sequence).